This is a list of T cell receptor beta chains from one sample in a study of blood T cell repertoires in COVID-19. TCRdb keeps only in-frame clones here, not all; method: immunoSEQ multiplex PCR. The data contain 150,000 to 200,000 clones, approximately 85% of them seen just once; the ten biggest clones take up 7.5% to 9.5%. Material for sequencing was peripheral blood. Receptors were obtained from a woman aged 55-70 years with acute or convalescent COVID-19. Each CDR3 is given with its conserved first and last residue. Each record gives: J gene, V gene, clone size, D gene, CDR3 protein, CDR3 DNA. D genes are given only for firm matches. Rows may omit the clone size; those that give it use once, few, many or a size class.

j_call: TRBJ2-2
v_call: TRBV11-2
clone_size: few
d_call: NA
cdr3_aa: CASSLRTANTGELFF
cdr3_nt: TGTGCCAGCAGCTTAAGGACAGCAAACACCGGGGAGCTGTTTTTT

j_call: TRBJ2-5
v_call: TRBV19
clone_size: NA
d_call: TRBD1
cdr3_aa: CASSIGQGALGTQYF
cdr3_nt: TGTGCCAGTAGTATCGGACAGGGGGCCTTGGGGACCCAGTACTTC

j_call: TRBJ1-5
v_call: TRBV28
clone_size: NA
d_call: NA
cdr3_aa: CASKAGNNQPQHF
cdr3_nt: TGTGCCAGCAAGGCAGGGAACAATCAGCCCCAGCATTTT

j_call: TRBJ1-1
v_call: TRBV19
clone_size: NA
d_call: TRBD1
cdr3_aa: CASSRRTGVNTEAFF
cdr3_nt: TGTGCCAGTAGTAGAAGGACAGGGGTGAACACTGAAGCTTTCTTT

j_call: TRBJ2-7
v_call: TRBV6-5
clone_size: once
d_call: NA
cdr3_aa: CASRQLYEQYF
cdr3_nt: TGTGCCAGCAGGCAACTCTACGAGCAGTACTTC

j_call: TRBJ1-1
v_call: TRBV28
clone_size: NA
d_call: NA
cdr3_aa: CASRPADRIPTEAFF
cdr3_nt: TGTGCCAGCAGACCCGCCGACAGGATCCCCACTGAAGCTTTCTTT

j_call: TRBJ2-7
v_call: TRBV19
clone_size: NA
d_call: NA
cdr3_aa: CASSSGLTYEQYF
cdr3_nt: TGTGCCAGTAGTTCGGGACTGACCTACGAGCAGTACTTC

j_call: TRBJ2-7
v_call: TRBV19
clone_size: NA
d_call: NA
cdr3_aa: CASSISGQLVYEQYF
cdr3_nt: TGTGCCAGTAGTATCTCCGGACAGTTGGTCTACGAGCAGTACTTC

j_call: TRBJ2-3
v_call: TRBV28
clone_size: NA
d_call: TRBD2
cdr3_aa: CASRDRSGRLRDTQYF
cdr3_nt: TGTGCCAGCAGGGACCGGAGCGGGAGATTGAGGGATACGCAGTATTTT

j_call: TRBJ1-1
v_call: TRBV7-9
clone_size: few
d_call: TRBD1
cdr3_aa: CASSLVRGGGNSEAFF
cdr3_nt: TGTGCCAGCAGCTTAGTAAGAGGGGGCGGAAACAGTGAAGCTTTCTTT

j_call: TRBJ1-3
v_call: TRBV9
clone_size: NA
d_call: TRBD1
cdr3_aa: CASSAGQGNGNTIYF
cdr3_nt: TGTGCCAGCAGCGCGGGACAGGGCAATGGAAACACCATATATTTT

j_call: TRBJ2-1
v_call: TRBV5-1
clone_size: NA
d_call: TRBD2
cdr3_aa: CASSPFLAGDSYNEQFF
cdr3_nt: TGCGCCAGCAGTCCTTTTCTAGCGGGAGACTCTTACAATGAGCAGTTCTTC

j_call: TRBJ2-7
v_call: TRBV20-1
clone_size: medium-sized
d_call: NA
cdr3_aa: CSARSGHEQYF
cdr3_nt: TGCAGTGCCCGAAGCGGCCACGAGCAGTACTTC

j_call: TRBJ2-5
v_call: TRBV5-1
clone_size: once
d_call: TRBD2
cdr3_aa: CASSWGPAGGGETQYF
cdr3_nt: TGCGCCAGCAGCTGGGGCCCAGCGGGAGGTGGGGAGACCCAGTACTTC

j_call: TRBJ2-7
v_call: TRBV7-8
clone_size: NA
d_call: NA
cdr3_aa: CASSLVWGPGEQYF
cdr3_nt: TGTGCCAGCAGCTTAGTGTGGGGGCCAGGCGAGCAGTACTTC

j_call: TRBJ1-1
v_call: TRBV12-3/TRBV12-4
clone_size: NA
d_call: NA
cdr3_aa: CASSLIQEAKAFF
cdr3_nt: TGTGCCAGCAGTTTAATTCAGGAGGCGAAAGCTTTCTTT

j_call: TRBJ2-3
v_call: TRBV29-1
clone_size: NA
d_call: TRBD1
cdr3_aa: CSVAQGWRTEDTQYF
cdr3_nt: TGCAGCGTTGCACAGGGGTGGAGGACAGAAGATACGCAGTATTTT

j_call: TRBJ1-1
v_call: TRBV12-3/TRBV12-4
clone_size: once
d_call: NA
cdr3_aa: CASSLGGNTEAFF
cdr3_nt: TGTGCCAGCAGTTTAGGCGGGAACACTGAAGCTTTCTTT

j_call: TRBJ1-5
v_call: TRBV6-1
clone_size: NA
d_call: NA
cdr3_aa: CASGDMYQPQHF
cdr3_nt: TGTGCCAGCGGTGACATGTATCAGCCCCAGCATTTT

j_call: TRBJ1-3
v_call: TRBV5-1
clone_size: NA
d_call: TRBD1
cdr3_aa: CASSFGQGDGTGNTIYF
cdr3_nt: TGCGCCAGCAGCTTCGGCCAGGGGGACGGGACTGGAAACACCATATATTTT

j_call: TRBJ2-3
v_call: TRBV28
clone_size: NA
d_call: TRBD2
cdr3_aa: CASSSMGLAGGLDTQYF
cdr3_nt: TGTGCCAGCAGTTCAATGGGACTAGCGGGAGGTTTAGATACGCAGTATTTT

j_call: TRBJ1-2
v_call: TRBV24-1
clone_size: few
d_call: NA
cdr3_aa: CATSDATWGSGYTF
cdr3_nt: TGTGCCACCAGTGATGCCACGTGGGGCTCTGGCTACACCTTC

j_call: TRBJ2-3
v_call: TRBV24-1
clone_size: NA
d_call: NA
cdr3_aa: CATSQPGADTQYF
cdr3_nt: TGTGCCACCAGTCAACCAGGCGCAGATACGCAGTATTTT

j_call: TRBJ1-2
v_call: TRBV28
clone_size: NA
d_call: NA
cdr3_aa: CASTWADAGGYTF
cdr3_nt: TGTGCCAGCACCTGGGCGGACGCGGGTGGCTACACCTTC

j_call: TRBJ1-4
v_call: TRBV4-2
clone_size: NA
d_call: NA
cdr3_aa: CASSQDSGLLEKLFF
cdr3_nt: TGTGCCAGCAGCCAAGATTCGGGACTACTTGAAAAACTGTTTTTT

j_call: TRBJ1-2
v_call: TRBV18
clone_size: NA
d_call: NA
cdr3_aa: CASSPGEAYGYTF
cdr3_nt: TGTGCCAGCTCACCCGGGGAGGCCTATGGCTACACCTTC

j_call: TRBJ1-1
v_call: TRBV29-1
clone_size: NA
d_call: NA
cdr3_aa: CSVDRVGNTEAFF
cdr3_nt: TGCAGCGTTGACAGGGTGGGAAACACTGAAGCTTTCTTT

j_call: TRBJ1-2
v_call: TRBV28
clone_size: NA
d_call: TRBD1
cdr3_aa: CASSFNPYTGAYGYTF
cdr3_nt: TGTGCCAGCAGTTTTAACCCTTATACAGGGGCCTATGGCTACACCTTC

j_call: TRBJ2-5
v_call: TRBV18
clone_size: NA
d_call: NA
cdr3_aa: CASSPLGVRETQYF
cdr3_nt: TGTGCCAGCTCACCACTGGGCGTTCGGGAGACCCAGTACTTC

j_call: TRBJ2-2
v_call: TRBV5-1
clone_size: NA
d_call: TRBD2
cdr3_aa: CASSLDGSGRRYTGELFF
cdr3_nt: TGCGCCAGCAGCTTGGATGGTAGCGGGAGACGATACACCGGGGAGCTGTTTTTT

j_call: TRBJ2-1
v_call: TRBV5-1
clone_size: NA
d_call: NA
cdr3_aa: CASSLVGPSYNEQFF
cdr3_nt: TGCGCCAGCAGCTTGGTAGGTCCTAGCTACAATGAGCAGTTCTTC

j_call: TRBJ2-3
v_call: TRBV3-1/TRBV3-2
clone_size: NA
d_call: TRBD1
cdr3_aa: CASRQTGQITDTQYF
cdr3_nt: TGTGCCAGCAGACAAACGGGACAGATCACAGATACGCAGTATTTT

j_call: TRBJ1-6
v_call: TRBV5-1
clone_size: NA
d_call: TRBD1
cdr3_aa: CASSLGTANSPLHF
cdr3_nt: TGCGCCAGCAGCCTTGGGACAGCTAATTCACCCCTCCACTTT

j_call: TRBJ1-5
v_call: TRBV11-3
clone_size: NA
d_call: NA
cdr3_aa: CASSLDPSGGKDQPQHF
cdr3_nt: TGTGCCAGCAGCTTAGATCCTAGCGGGGGGAAAGATCAGCCCCAGCATTTT

j_call: TRBJ1-2
v_call: TRBV6-6
clone_size: NA
d_call: NA
cdr3_aa: CASSEGYGYTF
cdr3_nt: TGTGCCAGCAGTGAGGGCTATGGCTACACCTTC

j_call: TRBJ2-1
v_call: TRBV29-1
clone_size: NA
d_call: TRBD2
cdr3_aa: CSLILAGLNEQFF
cdr3_nt: TGCAGCCTCATACTAGCGGGTCTCAATGAGCAGTTCTTC

j_call: TRBJ2-1
v_call: TRBV27
clone_size: NA
d_call: NA
cdr3_aa: CASSQLGGSRSSYNEQFF
cdr3_nt: TGTGCCAGCAGCCAGCTAGGCGGGTCGCGAAGCTCCTACAATGAGCAGTTCTTC

j_call: TRBJ2-1
v_call: TRBV7-8
clone_size: NA
d_call: NA
cdr3_aa: CASSLGVAAYNEQFF
cdr3_nt: TGTGCCAGCAGCTTAGGGGTAGCGGCCTACAATGAGCAGTTCTTC

j_call: TRBJ1-2
v_call: TRBV4-1
clone_size: NA
d_call: TRBD1
cdr3_aa: CASSQQNTGDYQNGYTF
cdr3_nt: TGCGCCAGCAGCCAGCAAAATACAGGGGATTATCAGAATGGCTACACCTTC

j_call: TRBJ1-2
v_call: TRBV15
clone_size: NA
d_call: NA
cdr3_aa: CATSRDRKGGGYTF
cdr3_nt: TGTGCCACCAGCAGAGATCGTAAGGGAGGAGGCTACACCTTC

j_call: TRBJ2-1
v_call: TRBV4-2
clone_size: NA
d_call: NA
cdr3_aa: CASSQEGLLSDNEQFF
cdr3_nt: TGTGCCAGCAGCCAAGAGGGGCTCCTTTCCGACAATGAGCAGTTCTTC

j_call: TRBJ2-7
v_call: TRBV18
clone_size: NA
d_call: NA
cdr3_aa: CASSPGGPYEQYF
cdr3_nt: TGTGCCAGCTCACCAGGGGGCCCGTACGAGCAGTACTTC